A single sample is the source of the 12 T cell receptor beta chains below, sequenced in a study of T cells of healthy individuals. TCRdb analysed the 5' RACE reads with MiXCR anew, one entry per CDR3 protein. The sample has tens of thousands of distinct CDR3 sequences, around 15% seen once. Every receptor here comes from a human donor in good health.

This clonotype has ten or more counts. The gene calls are TRBV5-1 and TRBJ2-5; TRBD2 agrees at 15 bases. Germline CDR1 reads SGHRS; CDR2 reads YFSETQ. This CDR3 comprises 16 residues. V shed 2 bases and J 4 bases; nucleotides not matched to a gene: 3. The CDR3 DNA follows: TGCGCCAGCAGCTTCTTGGGACTAGCGGGAGGAGAGACCCAGTACTTC. This gives the protein CASSFLGLAGGETQYF. Complete variable domain (other parts from reference TRBV5-1 and TRBJ2-5): KAGVTQTPRYLIKTRGQQVTLSCSPISGHRSVSWYQQTPGQGLQFLFEYFSETQRNKGNFPGRFSGRQFSNSRSEMNVSTLELGDSALYLCASSFLGLAGGETQYFGPGTRLLVL.

CDR3 sequence: CSVAGKMNTEAFF. CDR3 DNA: TGCAGCGTTGCGGGCAAAATGAACACTGAAGCTTTCTTT. V is TRBV29-1 and J is TRBJ1-1; D is unresolved. The V gene lost 4 bases and the J gene lost 0 bases, with 9 bases spanning the gap. CDR1 SQVTM and CDR2 ANQGSEA come from the germline V gene. The CDR3 consists of 13 residues.

This clonotype was recorded many times. The V call is TRBV12-3 or TRBV12-4, the J call TRBJ2-3; TRBD2 is a possible D gene (6 bases). This CDR3 region has 14 residues. V was shortened by 6 bases and J by 5 bases, with 15 bases between the two germline ends. The CDR3 here is CASSLTRSIDTQYF. CDR3 DNA: TGTGCCAGCAGCCTGACTAGGTCGATAGATACGCAGTATTTT.

The chain couples TRBV12-3 or TRBV12-4 to TRBJ2-7, with TRBD2 identical over 8 bases. This CDR3 spans 15 amino acids. The V and J ends lost 5 bases and 5 bases, in that order; junction bases with no gene match: 11. The CDR3 loop reads CASSTGTSFTHEQYF. For the CDR3, the DNA is TGTGCCAGCAGTACCGGGACTAGTTTCACTCACGAGCAGTACTTC.

This clonotype was found a few times. V usage is TRBV28 and J usage is TRBJ1-6, with no clear D. CDR3 length equals 14 residues. V lost 3 bases and J 8 bases, leaving 11 bases between the germline ends. Germline lookup yields CDR1 MDHEN and CDR2 SYDVKM. The CDR3 region is CASSFPSTDSPLHF. CDR3 bases: TGTGCCAGCAGTTTCCCCTCAACGGATTCACCCCTCCACTTT.

The chain joins TRBV6-5 to TRBJ1-4; 9 nucleotides agree with TRBD1. This CDR3 has 14 residues. The trim removed 6 bases at V and 8 bases at J, leaving 7 bases unmatched. CDR1 and CDR2 (germline): MNHEY, SVGAGI. CDR3 residues: CASRGTGRTEKLFF. CDR3 nucleotides: TGTGCCAGCAGGGGGACAGGGAGGACGGAAAAACTGTTTTTT.

V gene TRBV6-2 or TRBV6-3 combines with J gene TRBJ2-2; D uncertain. CDR3 length: 14 residues. Trimming shortened V by 0 bases and J by 2 bases, and 4 bases separated the two germline ends. The V gene's germline CDR1 is MNHEY and CDR2 SVGEGT. The CDR3 sequence is CASSYSDNTGELFF. DNA of the CDR3: TGTGCCAGCAGTTACTCGGACAACACCGGGGAGCTGTTTTTT.

This clonotype was observed many times. The chain couples TRBV2 to TRBJ1-1; a weak D match, TRBD1 (5 bases). Germline CDR1 SNHLY, CDR2 FYNNEI. The CDR3 spans 13 residues. Trimming pared 6 bases from V and 5 bases from J, leaving 13 bases between. The CDR3 loop is CASRHSEGTEAFF. The CDR3 nucleotides read TGTGCCAGCAGGCACAGTGAGGGGACTGAAGCTTTCTTT.

Only a few counts were recorded for this clonotype. The genes are TRBV5-8 and TRBJ1-2; 8 nucleotides agree with TRBD1. CDR1 and CDR2 (germline): SGHTS, YDEGEE. Trimming removed 0 bases from V and 6 bases from J; junction bases left unmatched: 7. The CDR3 consists of 15 residues. CDR3 DNA sequence: TGTGCCAGCAGCTTGGAGGCAGGGGGCGCGAATGGCTACACCTTC. This translates into CASSLEAGGANGYTF.

The rearrangement links TRBV24-1 to TRBJ2-3; 8 bases line up with TRBD1. The junction had 10 bases not matched to a gene; V was cut back by 5 bases and J by 1 base. This CDR3 spans 17 amino acids. CDR1 and CDR2 (germline): KGHDR, SFDVKD. The CDR3 DNA follows: TGTGCCACCAGTGCATCGTTGGGACAGGAAGGCACAGATACGCAGTATTTT. Translated: CATSASLGQEGTDTQYF.

This clonotype showed up just a few times. J is TRBJ2-3 and V is TRBV20-1, with 9 bases identical to TRBD2. J lost 4 bases, V lost 1 base, and 15 bases had no gene match. Looked up from germline, CDR1 is DFQATT and CDR2 is SNEGSKA (reference sequence). This CDR3 spans 18 amino acids. CDR3 DNA: TGCAGTGCTAGAGCCCCGGGGCTAGCGGGGATGGGTCCAGATACGCAGTATTTT. Encoded protein: CSARAPGLAGMGPDTQYF.

This CDR3 reads CASSLGRAGYNEQFF. CDR3 in DNA: TGTGCCAGCAGCTTAGGTCGTGCGGGGTACAATGAGCAGTTCTTC. V is TRBV11-2 and J is TRBJ2-1, with D perhaps matching TRBD2 (6 bases). Germline V gene data show CDR1 as SGHAT and CDR2 as FQNNGV. The CDR3 runs 15 residues. V shed 1 base and J shed 4 bases, with 11 bases lying between them.